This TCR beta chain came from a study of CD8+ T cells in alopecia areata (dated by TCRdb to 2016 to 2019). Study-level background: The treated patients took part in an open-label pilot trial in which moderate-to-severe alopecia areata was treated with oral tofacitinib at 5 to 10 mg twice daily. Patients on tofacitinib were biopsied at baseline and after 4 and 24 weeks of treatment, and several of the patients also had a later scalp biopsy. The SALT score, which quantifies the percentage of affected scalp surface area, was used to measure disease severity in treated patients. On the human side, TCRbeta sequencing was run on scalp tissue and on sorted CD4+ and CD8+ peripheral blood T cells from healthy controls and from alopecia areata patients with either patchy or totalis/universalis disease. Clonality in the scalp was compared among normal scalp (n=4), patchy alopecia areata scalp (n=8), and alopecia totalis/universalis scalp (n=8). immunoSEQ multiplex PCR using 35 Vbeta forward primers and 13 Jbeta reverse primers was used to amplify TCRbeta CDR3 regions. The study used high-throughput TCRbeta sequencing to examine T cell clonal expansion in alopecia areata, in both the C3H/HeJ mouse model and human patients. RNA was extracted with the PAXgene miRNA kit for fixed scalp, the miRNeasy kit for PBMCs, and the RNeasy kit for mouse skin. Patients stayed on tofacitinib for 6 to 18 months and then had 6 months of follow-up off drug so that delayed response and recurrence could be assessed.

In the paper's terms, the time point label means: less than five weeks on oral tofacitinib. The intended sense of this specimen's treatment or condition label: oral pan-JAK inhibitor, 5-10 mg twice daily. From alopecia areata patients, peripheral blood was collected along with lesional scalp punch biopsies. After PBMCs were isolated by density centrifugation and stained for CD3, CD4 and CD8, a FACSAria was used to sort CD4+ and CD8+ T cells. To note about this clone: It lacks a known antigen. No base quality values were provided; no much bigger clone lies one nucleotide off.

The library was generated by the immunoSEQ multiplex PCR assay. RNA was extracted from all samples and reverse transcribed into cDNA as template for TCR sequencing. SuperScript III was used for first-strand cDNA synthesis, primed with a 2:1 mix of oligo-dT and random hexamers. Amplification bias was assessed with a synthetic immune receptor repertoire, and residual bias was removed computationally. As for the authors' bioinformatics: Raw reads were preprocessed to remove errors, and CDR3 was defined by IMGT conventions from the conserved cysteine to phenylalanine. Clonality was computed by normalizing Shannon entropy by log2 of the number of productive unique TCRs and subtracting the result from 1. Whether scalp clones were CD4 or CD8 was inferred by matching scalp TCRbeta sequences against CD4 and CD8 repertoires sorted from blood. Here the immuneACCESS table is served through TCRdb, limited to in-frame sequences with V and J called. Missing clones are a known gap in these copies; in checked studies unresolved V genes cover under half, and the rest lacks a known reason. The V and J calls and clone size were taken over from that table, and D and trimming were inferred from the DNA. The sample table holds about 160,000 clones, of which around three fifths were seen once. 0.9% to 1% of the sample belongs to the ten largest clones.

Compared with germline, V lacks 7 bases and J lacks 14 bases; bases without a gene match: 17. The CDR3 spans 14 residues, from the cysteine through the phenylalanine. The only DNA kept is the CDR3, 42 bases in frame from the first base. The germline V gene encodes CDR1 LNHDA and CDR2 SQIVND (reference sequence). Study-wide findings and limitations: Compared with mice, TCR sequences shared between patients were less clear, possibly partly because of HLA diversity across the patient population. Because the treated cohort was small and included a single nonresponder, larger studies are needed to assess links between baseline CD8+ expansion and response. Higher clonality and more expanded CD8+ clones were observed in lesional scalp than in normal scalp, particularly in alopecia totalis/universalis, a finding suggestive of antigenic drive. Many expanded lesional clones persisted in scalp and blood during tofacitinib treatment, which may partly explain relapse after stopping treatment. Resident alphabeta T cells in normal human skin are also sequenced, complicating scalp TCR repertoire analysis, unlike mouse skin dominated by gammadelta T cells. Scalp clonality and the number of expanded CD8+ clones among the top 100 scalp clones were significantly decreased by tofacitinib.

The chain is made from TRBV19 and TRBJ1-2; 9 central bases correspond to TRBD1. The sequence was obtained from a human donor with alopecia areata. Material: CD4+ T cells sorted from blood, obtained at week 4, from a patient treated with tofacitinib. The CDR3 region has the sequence CASTFPGQGSVMTF. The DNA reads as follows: TGTGCCAGTACCTTTCCGGGACAGGGTTCTGTAATGACCTTC. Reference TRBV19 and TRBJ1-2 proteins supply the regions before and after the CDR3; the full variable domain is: DGGITQSPKYLFRKEGQNVTLSCEQNLNHDAMYWYRQDPGQGLRLIYYSQIVNDFQKGDIAEGYSVSREKKESFPLTVTSAQKNPTAFYLCASTFPGQGSVMTFGSGTRLTVV.